This entry features one T cell receptor (beta chain) sequence. Its specificity is unknown. This PCR relied on a set of 60 Vbeta primers and 13 Jbeta primers. Authors' processing steps: Some 10 million of 65 million to 95 million unique TCR beta chains were shared, per a later count. Profiling relied on immunoSEQ multiplex PCR, and the TCRdb table lists in-frame clones only, not all of them. That table is the source of V, J and clone size, and D and trimming were worked out from the DNA. The sample consists of 70,000 to 95,000 clones, about 84% of them appearing once. The data are from a study of cytomegalovirus exposure and HLA in healthy donors. Study-wide findings and caveats: Among the sequence variants, a highly shared cluster was likely an artifact of sequencing. Generally TCR sequences proved uncommon, though certain public TCRs appeared in numerous donors.

The sample taken for sequencing was PBMCs. This receptor was taken from a young man in good health and CMV-seronegative.

The CDR3 protein is CAWNSGGGETQYF. CDR3 bases: TGTGCCTGGAATAGCGGGGGGGGAGAGACCCAGTACTTC. The chain links TRBV30 to TRBJ2-5, with 11 bases lining up with TRBD2. The V and J ends lost 4 bases and 4 bases, in that order; junction bases with no gene match: 2. Germline V CDR1 and CDR2: GTSNPN, SVGIG (reference sequence). The CDR3 runs to 13 residues.